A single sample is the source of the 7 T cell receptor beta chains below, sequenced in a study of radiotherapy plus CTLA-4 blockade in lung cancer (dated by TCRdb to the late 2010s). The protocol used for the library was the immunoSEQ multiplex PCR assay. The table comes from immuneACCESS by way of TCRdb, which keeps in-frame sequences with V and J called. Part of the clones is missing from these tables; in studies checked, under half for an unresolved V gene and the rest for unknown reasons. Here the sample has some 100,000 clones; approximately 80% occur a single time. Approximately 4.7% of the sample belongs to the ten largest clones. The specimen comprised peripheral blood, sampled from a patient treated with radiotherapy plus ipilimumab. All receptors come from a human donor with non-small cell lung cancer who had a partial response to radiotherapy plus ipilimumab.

The CDR3 protein is CASSQAVTSGGTDTQYF. The CDR3 region has the DNA TGCGCCAGCAGCCAAGCCGTCACTAGCGGGGGCACAGATACGCAGTATTTT. The rearrangement uses TRBV4-1 and TRBJ2-3; 10 bases map to TRBD2. The CDR3 consists of 17 residues. Germline CDR1 and CDR2: MGHRA and YSYEKL. J was trimmed by 1 base and V by 1 base; bases with no gene match: 5.

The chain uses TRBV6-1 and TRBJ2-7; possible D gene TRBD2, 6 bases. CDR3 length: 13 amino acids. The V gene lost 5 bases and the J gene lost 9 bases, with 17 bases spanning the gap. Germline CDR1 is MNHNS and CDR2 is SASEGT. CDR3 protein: CASSSGGSRRQYV. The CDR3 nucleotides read TGTGCCAGCAGTTCCGGGGGTTCAAGGCGGCAGTACGTC.

The CDR3 DNA reads as TGTGCCAGCACCTTAACTAGCGGGTTCCACGAGCAGTACGTC. As protein: CASTLTSGFHEQYV. The chain carries TRBV28 and TRBJ2-7; 9 bases are shared with TRBD2. CDR1 and CDR2 from the germline V gene are MDHEN and SYDVKM. This CDR3 has 14 residues. Unmatched junction bases numbered 9, after V lost 7 bases and J lost 5 bases.

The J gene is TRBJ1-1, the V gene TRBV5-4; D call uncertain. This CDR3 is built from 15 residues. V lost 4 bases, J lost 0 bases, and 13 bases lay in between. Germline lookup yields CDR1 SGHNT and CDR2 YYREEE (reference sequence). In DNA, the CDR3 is TGTGCCAGCAGCGGAGGACTTTGGGTGAACACTGAAGCTTTCTTT. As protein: CASSGGLWVNTEAFF.

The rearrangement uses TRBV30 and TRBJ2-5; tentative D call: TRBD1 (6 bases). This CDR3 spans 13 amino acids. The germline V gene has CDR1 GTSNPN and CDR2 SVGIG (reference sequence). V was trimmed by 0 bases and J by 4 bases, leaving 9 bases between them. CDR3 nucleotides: TGTGCCTGGAGTGTACAGGGCAGAGAGACCCAGTACTTC. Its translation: CAWSVQGRETQYF.

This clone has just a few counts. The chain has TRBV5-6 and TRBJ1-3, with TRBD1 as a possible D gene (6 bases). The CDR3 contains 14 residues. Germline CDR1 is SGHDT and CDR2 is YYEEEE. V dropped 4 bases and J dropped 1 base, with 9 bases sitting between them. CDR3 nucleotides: TGTGCCAGCAGCGTAGGGGGATCTGGAAACACCATATATTTT. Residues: CASSVGGSGNTIYF.

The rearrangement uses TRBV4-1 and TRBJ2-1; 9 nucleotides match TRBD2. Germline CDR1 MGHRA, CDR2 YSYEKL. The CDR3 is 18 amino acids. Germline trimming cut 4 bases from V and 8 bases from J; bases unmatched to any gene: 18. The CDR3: CASSPGGLRREGPDEQFF. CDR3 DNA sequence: TGCGCCAGCAGCCCAGGAGGCTTGCGGCGGGAGGGCCCGGATGAGCAGTTCTTC.